This T cell receptor (beta chain) was recovered during a study of cytomegalovirus exposure and HLA in healthy donors. In germline, CDR1 is ENHRY, CDR2 SYGVKD. There are 12 residues in the CDR3. Trimming removed 2 bases at V and 6 bases at J, with 2 bases between. Primers: 60 Vbeta forward and 13 Jbeta reverse. Method: immunoSEQ multiplex PCR; TCRdb's copy keeps in-frame clones and lacks some. The repertoire consists of tens of thousands of clones, with 65% to 90% occurring once and the leading ten covering around 4%. This clone was seen a handful of times. The receptor's source is a young man in good health and CMV-seronegative. The rearrangement uses TRBV10-3 and TRBJ1-6; D remains unclear. Sequenced input: PBMCs. CDR3 protein: CAISERNSPLHF. The CDR3 bases are TGTGCCATCAGTGAGCGTAATTCACCCCTCCACTTT.